This T cell receptor beta chain appears in the sequencing data of a study of spatial heterogeneity in lung cancer. At the level of the study: Tumor-region counts of TCR transcripts tracked strongly with a T cell module score from matched bulk RNA-seq. Findings and limits, study-wide: Higher tumor mutation counts went along with higher counts of expanded intratumoral alpha and beta TCRs.

The time point is: sample taken at primary tumor resection. The donors comprised some 70 untreated early-stage non-small cell lung cancer patients. In each case, whole RNA from tumor, nontumor lung or frozen PBMC was sequenced unsorted. In the library, each TCR cDNA molecule bore its own unique molecular identifier. Using its own MiXCR run on the 5' RACE reads, TCRdb lists one record per CDR3 protein. The table has 100,000 to 110,000 distinct CDR3 sequences, 4.4% seen once. This clonotype showed up many times. Its target is unknown. Between the trimmed V and J ends, which lost 0 bases and 7 bases, there was a span of 9 bases. This CDR3 spans 13 amino acids. Germline lookup yields CDR1 LNHNV and CDR2 YYDKDF (reference sequence).

This clonotype was sampled from a male donor with early-stage non-small cell lung cancer. This chain uses TRBV15 with TRBJ1-2; no definite D call. Sequences were derived from lung tumor tissue, sampled at surgery. The CDR3 DNA sequence: TGTGCCACCAGCAGAGACGGTTTGGTTGGCTACACCTTC. Residues: CATSRDGLVGYTF.